The entry below describes one TCR beta chain. Its antigen target is currently unknown. Qualities for individual bases were not recorded, and no much larger clone is one base off. This entry belongs to a study of cutaneous CD30+ T cell lymphoproliferative disorder and hepatitis E (dated by TCRdb to 2016 to 2018). Receptors were amplified or captured by the immunoSEQ multiplex PCR assay. Here the immuneACCESS table is served through TCRdb, limited to in-frame sequences with V and J called. Missing clones are a known gap in these copies; in checked studies unresolved V genes cover under half, and the rest lacks a known reason. For this sample there are several thousand clones; roughly 70% appear just once. The ten largest clones capture approximately 1.2% of the sample. Relative to germline, V is 0 bases shorter and J is 5 bases shorter, with 10 bases between their ends. The germline V gene provides CDR1 LGHNA and CDR2 YNFKEQ. From the cysteine up to the phenylalanine, the CDR3 has a length of 14 residues. The entry retains the CDR3 DNA only, 42 bases that are in frame from base 1.

Sequences were obtained from blood. The sequence links TRBV4-2 to TRBJ1-2, with a weak D call of TRBD1 (6 bases match). The sequence derives from a human donor with a cutaneous T cell lymphoproliferative disorder associated with hepatitis E virus. The DNA is TGTGCCAGCAGCCAAGATGCCCAGGGGTATGGCTACACCTTC. Translation gives CASSQDAQGYGYTF.